A selection of T cell receptor beta chains follows, all from one sample in a study of CD8+CD57+ T cells in acquired aplastic anemia. TCRdb recomputed calls from the reads with MiXCR, one row per CDR3 protein. The sample includes just over 400,000 distinct CDR3 sequences, roughly 64% of them seen just once. The sequenced material came from sorted CD4+, CD8+, or CD8+CD57+ T cells (not recorded which) from PBMCs. These receptors all come from a human donor in good health, serving as a control. CDR3s include the opening cysteine and the closing phenylalanine or tryptophan.

V gene,CDR3 protein
TRBV7-9,CACSVLGPESVDLHF
TRBV12-3/TRBV12-4,CASSSYAGANVLTF
TRBV20-1,CSPMEGSGTEAFF
TRBV10-3,CAISQGGDQPQHF
TRBV29-1,CSVWSDRGNEQYF
TRBV20-1,CSASPTGNTEAFF
TRBV14,CASSCIHRRGNKQYF
TRBV7-9,CASSLQGVGNNEQLF
TRBV7-6,CASSSGTAPYNSPLHF
TRBV7-8,CASSPDLTNNGYTF
TRBV7-1,CASSVAHSTNYRYTF
TRBV15,CATSSGAYEQYF
TRBV19,CASSTLGLAGEKLFF
TRBV5-4,CASTTGYDQPQHF
TRBV7-2,CASKEFSGANVLTF
TRBV10-3,CAISLTGIGYGYTF
TRBV7-2,CASSPDTGHLHFGFF
TRBV2,CASSKQRGNTQQHF
TRBV6-2/TRBV6-3,CASSCRGTGELFF
TRBV15,CATSRDYRGSNTEAFF
TRBV4-1,CASSQVEAVPEAFF
TRBV5-1,CASSLSSTDEQFF
TRBV29-1,CSVGVGGLAQFF
TRBV20-1,CSAPGSGQGGTDTQYF
TRBV19,CASSTGTGFETQYF
TRBV12-3/TRBV12-4,CAGKTGSGNTIYF
TRBV6-5,CASSIRTAAYEQYF
TRBV7-2,CASSLVGGVATEAFF
TRBV9,CASNVVRGHEQYF
TRBV3-1,CASSQAPSGGADQPQHF
TRBV12-3/TRBV12-4,CASSSGTGNEQFF
TRBV5-1,CASSQVFLPQETQYF
TRBV19,CASSINSGGTYEQYF
TRBV5-1,CASSIRQSYEQYF
TRBV5-4,CASGPSGGYNEQFF
TRBV29-1,CSVALSGNTIYF
TRBV6-6,CASGGNTEAFF
TRBV5-1,CASSLGLPLTGYTF